This T cell receptor (beta chain) was retrieved from a study of patients and donors after allogeneic stem cell transplantation. This clonotype was picked up a small number of times. Germline CDR1 reads MDHEN; CDR2 reads SYDVKM. There are 15 residues in the CDR3. V lost 3 bases and J 9 bases, leaving 15 bases between the germline ends. TCRdb re-called the RT-PCR reads through MiXCR, storing one row per CDR3 protein. The sample lists about 89,000 distinct CDR3 sequences, 45% to 50% seen once, with roughly two thirds in the top ten. The chain employs TRBV28 and TRBJ1-6; tentatively, D is TRBD1 (5 bases). Sequencing used blood, either unsorted or a sorted T cell fraction (not recorded which). This receptor was identified in a human donor who was either an allogeneic HSCT recipient or a stem cell or donor lymphocyte infusion donor (not recorded which). It is not recorded whose cells these are; they may come from a transplant donor. The CDR3 reads CASSFSGGAGSPLHF. The CDR3 DNA reads as TGTGCCAGCAGTTTCTCAGGAGGGGCGGGTTCACCCCTCCACTTT. Using reference TRBV28 and TRBJ1-6 for the parts outside the CDR3, the full variable domain is DVKVTQSSRYLVKRTGEKVFLECVQDMDHENMFWYRQDPGLGLRLIYFSYDVKMKEKGDIPEGYSVSREKKERFSLILESASTNQTSMYLCASSFSGGAGSPLHFGNGTRLTVT.